Each of the 30 T cell receptor beta chains below was sequenced from the same sample in a study of metastatic and nonmetastatic thyroid tumors. TCRdb reprocessed the PCR reads via MiXCR. Here the sample spans over 35,000 clones, approximately 13% being singletons. Before thyroid surgery, none of the patients had received any treatment. The sequenced sample consisted of blood. All receptors come from a female donor with papillary thyroid cancer or a benign thyroid nodule (not recorded which). Some clones in this sample may be carry-over from other donors' samples.

This clone was seen many times. This rearrangement joins TRBV28 to TRBJ2-3; D ambiguous. Between the trimmed V and J ends, which lost 8 bases and 2 bases, there was a span of 14 bases. Germline V CDR1 and CDR2: MDHEN, SYDVKM. The CDR3 is 14 residues long. The DNA for the CDR3 is TGTGCCAGCCTTAAGATCGACCCCACAGATACGCAGTATTTT. It specifies CASLKIDPTDTQYF. The full variable domain, with the rest looked up from reference TRBV28 and TRBJ2-3, is DVKVTQSSRYLVKRTGEKVFLECVQDMDHENMFWYRQDPGLGLRLIYFSYDVKMKEKGDIPEGYSVSREKKERFSLILESASTNQTSMYLCASLKIDPTDTQYFGPGTRLTVL.

This clone was detected only a few times. The chain couples TRBV12-3 or TRBV12-4 to TRBJ1-5; D possibly corresponds to TRBD1 (5 bases). V was pared by 6 bases and J by 0 bases, with 6 bases between. The CDR3 spans 13 residues. CDR3 coding DNA: TGTGCCAGCAGAAGGGGTAGCAATCAGCCCCAGCATTTT. Translation gives CASRRGSNQPQHF.

This clone showed up many times. The rearrangement links TRBV30 to TRBJ1-1; D not certain. The germline V gene encodes CDR1 GTSNPN and CDR2 SVGIG (reference sequence). V shed 0 bases and J shed 7 bases, with 6 bases lying between them. CDR3 length equals 11 residues. Written as DNA, the CDR3 is TGTGCCTGGAGTGTATCGGGTGAAGCTTTCTTT. This codes for CAWSVSGEAFF.

This clone was seen just once. At one end the junction does not follow the germline gene, possibly because of a read error. The chain combines TRBV5-1 with TRBJ2-7, with 7 positions matching TRBD1. CDR1 is SGHRS and CDR2 is YFSETQ in the germline V gene. The CDR3 is made up of 14 amino acids. CDR3 coding DNA: TGCGCCAGCAGCTTAGGGACAGTTGGCCACGAGAAGTACTTC. Translated, it gives CASSLGTVGHEKYF. The full variable domain, with the rest looked up from reference TRBV5-1 and TRBJ2-7, is KAGVTQTPRYLIKTRGQQVTLSCSPISGHRSVSWYQQTPGQGLQFLFEYFSETQRNKGNFPGRFSGRQFSNSRSEMNVSTLELGDSALYLCASSLGTVGHEKYFGPGTRLTVT.

This clone was recorded many times. V and J are TRBV11-3 and TRBJ2-3; TRBD2 might be the D (6 bases). In germline, CDR1 is SGHNT, CDR2 YENEEA. The CDR3 loop spans 14 amino acids. V was trimmed by 1 base and J by 1 base, leaving 6 bases between them. The CDR3 nucleotides are TGTGCCAGCAGCTTAGGGAGGGGCACAGATACGCAGTATTTT. Translation: CASSLGRGTDTQYF.

This clone was found a few times. The chain uses TRBV27 and TRBJ2-1; the match to TRBD1 covers 9 bases. CDR1 is MNHEY and CDR2 is SMNVEV in the germline V gene (reference sequence). V shed 8 bases, J shed 4 bases, and the junction held 6 bases outside the gene matches. The CDR3 covers 14 residues. Here the CDR3 DNA reads TGTGCCAGCCGTCCGGGACAGGGTTACAATGAGCAGTTCTTC. This encodes CASRPGQGYNEQFF.

The chain is built from TRBV19 and TRBJ1-2; TRBD1 agrees at 8 bases. CDR1 LNHDA and CDR2 SQIVND come from the germline V gene (reference sequence). V lost 7 bases and J lost 11; bases outside the gene matches: 12. The CDR3 sequence is 13 residues long. CDR3 DNA: TGTGCCAGTAACTCTCAGGGGGCGCCCGGATACACCTTC. It codes for CASNSQGAPGYTF. The entire variable domain, with the rest obtained from reference TRBV19 and TRBJ1-2, is as follows: DGGITQSPKYLFRKEGQNVTLSCEQNLNHDAMYWYRQDPGQGLRLIYYSQIVNDFQKGDIAEGYSVSREKKESFPLTVTSAQKNPTAFYLCASNSQGAPGYTFGSGTRLTVV.

This clone has at least ten counts. V and J are TRBV3-1 and TRBJ2-7; 9 nucleotides match TRBD1. The CDR3 spans 15 residues. V gave up 4 bases and J gave up 2 bases; unmatched junction bases: 6. CDR1 is LGHDT and CDR2 is YNNKEL in the germline V gene (reference sequence). Here the CDR3 DNA reads TGTGCCAGCAGCCGGGGACAGGGAGGTACCTACGAGCAGTACTTC. Its protein product is CASSRGQGGTYEQYF.

This clone occurred a few times. The V call is TRBV6-2 or TRBV6-3, the J call TRBJ2-2; D gene uncertain. Looked up from germline, CDR1 is MNHEY and CDR2 is SVGEGT. This CDR3 comprises 11 residues. Trimming cost V 2 bases and J 13 bases, with 8 bases left between them. The CDR3 here is CASSYPPRLFF. CDR3 in DNA: TGTGCCAGCAGTTACCCTCCGAGGCTGTTTTTT.

This sequence joins TRBV12-3 or TRBV12-4 and TRBJ1-5, with D perhaps matching TRBD1 (5 bases). Between the trimmed V and J ends, which lost 9 bases and 12 bases, there was a span of 12 bases. There are 10 residues in the CDR3. The CDR3 DNA reads as TGTGCCAGAGGGTCGGGGCACCAGCATTTT. It encodes CARGSGHQHF.

This clone was detected many times. This chain links TRBV11-3 with TRBJ2-3; the match to TRBD2 covers 12 bases. V shed 4 bases, J shed 1 base, and the junction held 3 bases outside the gene matches. The length of the CDR3 is 16 residues. Germline V gives CDR1 SGHNT, CDR2 YENEEA. As DNA, the CDR3 is TGTGCCAGCAGCTCCGGACTAGCGGGACGCACAGATACGCAGTATTTT. Translating gives CASSSGLAGRTDTQYF.

This clone is medium-sized by share. J is TRBJ2-1 and V is TRBV27, with 14 nucleotides matching TRBD2. CDR3 length equals 16 residues. CDR1 is MNHEY and CDR2 is SMNVEV in the germline V gene (reference sequence). J gave up 10 bases and V 6 bases, and 11 bases lay outside the gene matches. The CDR3 DNA reads as TGTGCCAGCAGGCCCTGGACTAGCGGGAGGCCGCCGGAGCAGTTCTTC. Protein sequence: CASRPWTSGRPPEQFF.

At least ten counts were recorded for this clone. This chain joins TRBV7-2 and TRBJ1-3; D unresolved. Trimming left V 0 bases short and J 0 bases short, with 9 bases between. The germline gives CDR1 SGHTA, CDR2 FQGNSA. The CDR3 runs to 16 residues. CDR3 protein: CASSLAQMSSGNTIYF. CDR3 DNA: TGTGCCAGCAGCTTAGCACAGATGAGCTCTGGAAACACCATATATTTT.

At least ten counts were recorded for this clone. CDR3 in amino acids: CASSLEAANEQFF. The CDR3 nucleotides read TGCGCCAGCAGCTTAGAAGCGGCCAATGAGCAGTTCTTC. The chain combines TRBV5-1 with TRBJ2-1; D is perhaps TRBD2 (5 bases). The CDR3 runs 13 residues. From germline, CDR1 is SGHRS and CDR2 YFSETQ. Trimming removed 2 bases from V and 6 bases from J, with 9 bases in between.

This clone was seen at least ten times. The chain carries TRBV7-9 and TRBJ1-1; 8 nucleotides line up with TRBD1. This CDR3 is built from 19 residues. Trimming cost V 1 base and J 4 bases; bases outside gene matches: 17. The germline V gene encodes CDR1 SEHNR and CDR2 FQNEAQ (reference sequence). The DNA for the CDR3 is TGTGCCAGCAGCTTAGTTCCAGGACAGGGAGTGATTGGTCGCACTGAAGCTTTCTTT. Its translation is CASSLVPGQGVIGRTEAFF.

The sample holds many counts of this clone. The V gene is TRBV20-1, the J gene TRBJ1-2; no definite D call. V was clipped by 7 bases and J by 6 bases, with 9 bases between them. The V gene's germline CDR1 is DFQATT and CDR2 SNEGSKA (reference sequence). The CDR3 covers 10 residues. CDR3 loop: CSVPKHGYTF. The CDR3 DNA reads TGCAGTGTCCCTAAACATGGCTACACCTTC.

This clone appeared many times. The V and J genes are TRBV7-8 and TRBJ2-3; unclear D gene. CDR1 and CDR2 from the germline V gene are SGHVS and FQNEAQ. The CDR3 is made up of 11 amino acids. V was cut by 2 bases and J by 7 bases, with 4 bases left in between. CDR3 coding DNA: TGTGCCAGCAGCTTAACAAATACGCAGTATTTT. Its protein is CASSLTNTQYF.

The V gene is TRBV6-2 or TRBV6-3, the J gene TRBJ2-3; 11 bases match TRBD2. After removal of 0 bases from V and 4 bases from J, the junction contained 12 bases not matched to a gene. The CDR3 contains 19 residues. From germline, CDR1 is MNHEY and CDR2 SVGEGT. CDR3 sequence (DNA): TGTGCCAGCAGTTACTCGATTGGGGGGACTAGCGGTATGGCAGATACGCAGTATTTT. It is translated as CASSYSIGGTSGMADTQYF.

This clone was found many times. The sample holds other DNA sequences that translate to the same CDR3. V is TRBV6-1 and J is TRBJ2-7; D not certain. CDR3 size: 12 residues. With 0 bases removed from V and 3 bases from J, the gap between germline ends came to 3 bases. Germline values: CDR1 MNHNS, CDR2 SASEGT. Here the CDR3 reads CASSEARYEQYF. The CDR3 DNA sequence: TGTGCCAGCAGTGAAGCCCGCTACGAGCAGTACTTC.

This clone was recorded at least ten times. The chain joins TRBV11-3 to TRBJ2-7; D is tentatively TRBD1 or TRBD2 (5 bases each). The germline CDR1 and CDR2 sequences are SGHNT and YENEEA. The V end lost 5 bases, the J end lost 6 bases, and 11 bases lay between the germline ends. The CDR3 covers 12 residues. The CDR3 loop reads CASSPGGREQYF. CDR3 in DNA: TGTGCCAGCAGCCCTGGGGGACGCGAGCAGTACTTC.

This clone came up many times. The chain is built from TRBV7-2 and TRBJ2-1; TRBD1 is a possible D gene (6 bases). V was pared by 1 base and J by 0 bases, with 13 bases between. This CDR3 comprises 17 residues. Per the germline V gene, CDR1 is SGHTA and CDR2 is FQGNSA. CDR3 protein: CASSLVRGLSSYNEQFF. The DNA of the CDR3 is TGTGCCAGCAGCTTAGTGAGGGGGTTAAGCTCCTACAATGAGCAGTTCTTC. The variable domain in full, with the rest retrieved from reference TRBV7-2 and TRBJ2-1, is GAGVSQSPSNKVTEKGKDVELRCDPISGHTALYWYRQSLGQGLEFLIYFQGNSAPDKSGLPSDRFSAERTGGSVSTLTIQRTQQEDSAVYLCASSLVRGLSSYNEQFFGPGTRLTVL.

This clone has at least ten counts. CDR3 nucleotide sequence: TGTGCCAGCAGTTACGGACAGGGAGGCGACGAGCAGTACTTC. Residues: CASSYGQGGDEQYF. V and J are TRBV6-6 and TRBJ2-7, with 8 bases matching TRBD1. The V gene's germline CDR1 is MNHNY and CDR2 SVGAGI (reference sequence). With V trimmed by 2 bases and J by 5 bases, 5 bases remained unmatched. CDR3 length: 14 residues.

Points on this clone: Given the absence of the conserved phenylalanine or tryptophan at the CDR3 end, a read error is likely. No DNA is shown, since the ends of the CDR3 on it are uncertain; the CDR3 is the one TCRdb lists. V gene TRBV6-1 combines with J gene TRBJ1-1; the table gives TRBD1 as D, unverified against the DNA. CDR1 MNHNS and CDR2 SASEGT come from the germline V gene. The CDR3 length equals 13 residues, ends included. The CDR3 protein is CASSADRNTEAFS.

Remarks on this clone: This clone may be a read error of a much larger clone one base away. The chain carries TRBV11-1 and TRBJ1-1, with a weak D call TRBD1 (6 bases). Germline V gene lookup returns CDR1 SGHAT and CDR2 FQDESV (reference sequence). V gave up 3 bases and J gave up 5 bases, with 19 bases separating them. The CDR3 totals 16 residues. CDR3 sequence reads: CASSFPSGGAGTEAFF. In DNA, the CDR3 is TGTGCCAGCAGCTTCCCCTCGGGGGGGGCCGGGACTGAAGCTTTCTTT.

This clone was counted at least ten times. V usage is TRBV10-3 and J usage is TRBJ2-1; TRBD2 aligns across 8 bases. Per the germline V gene, CDR1 is ENHRY and CDR2 is SYGVKD. Losses at the gene ends were 11 bases for V and 5 bases for J; bases not matched to a gene: 5. The CDR3 spans 12 residues. The CDR3 loop is CAVGTRDNEQFF. The CDR3, as DNA: TGTGCCGTCGGGACTAGGGACAATGAGCAGTTCTTC.

This clone was seen at least ten times. The chain links TRBV6-1 to TRBJ1-1, with 8 positions matching TRBD1. The germline CDR1 and CDR2 sequences are MNHNS and SASEGT. V trimming: 5 bases; J trimming: 0 bases; junction bases outside the gene matches: 5. The CDR3 runs 15 residues. CDR3: CASSPPGGLNTEAFF. In DNA form, the CDR3 reads TGTGCCAGCAGTCCTCCAGGGGGCTTGAACACTGAAGCTTTCTTT.

Many counts were recorded for this clone. This chain connects TRBV28 to TRBJ2-7, with no clear D. The CDR3 length is 17 residues. V lost 3 bases to trimming and J lost 3 bases, with 21 bases between them. Germline V gives CDR1 MDHEN, CDR2 SYDVKM. The CDR3 DNA is TGTGCCAGCAGTTTTTTTAGACCCCAGACCAGAGACTACGAGCAGTACTTC. Protein sequence: CASSFFRPQTRDYEQYF.

In its sample, this clone was seen many times. V and J are TRBV5-1 and TRBJ2-1; D might be TRBD2 (6 bases). The CDR3 runs 13 residues. Between the trimmed V and J ends, which lost 2 bases and 7 bases, there was a span of 10 bases. CDR1 SGHRS and CDR2 YFSETQ come from the germline V gene. CDR3 residues: CASSLIADNEQFF. CDR3 nucleotide sequence: TGCGCCAGCAGCTTAATAGCGGATAATGAGCAGTTCTTC.

This clone was counted at least ten times. The chain employs TRBV28 and TRBJ2-7, with D perhaps TRBD1 (6 bases). Trimming shortened V by 6 bases and J by 2 bases, and 8 bases separated the two germline ends. Germline V gene sequence: CDR1 MDHEN, CDR2 SYDVKM. The CDR3 has 12 amino acids. The CDR3 DNA is TGTGCCAGCAGGGACAGTACCTACGAGCAGTACTTC. Translating gives CASRDSTYEQYF.

This clone was found many times. The chain combines TRBV6-1 with TRBJ2-7; D gene unclear. This CDR3 has 13 residues. Trimming cost V 7 bases and J 2 bases, with 12 bases left between them. CDR1 MNHNS and CDR2 SASEGT come from the germline V gene. CDR3 protein: CASTPSRAYEQYF. The DNA for the CDR3 is TGTGCCAGCACTCCTAGTAGGGCCTACGAGCAGTACTTC.